This section outlines one TCR beta chain sequence together with its context. This CDR3 is also generated by other DNA sequences in the sample. The PCR used 60 Vbeta and 13 Jbeta primers. Sequencing used immunoSEQ multiplex PCR; TCRdb keeps in-frame clones, though not all of them. The sample records about 150,000 clones, approximately 71% being singletons. This sample was taken from a study of cytomegalovirus exposure and HLA in healthy donors. CDR3 size: 13 residues. Deletions cut 8 bases from V and 2 bases from J, with 13 bases between. CDR1 is SQVTM and CDR2 is ANQGSEA in the germline V gene. The source of this sequence is a man between 18 and 35 years old in good health and CMV-seropositive. Sequencing was done on a sample of PBMCs. The chain carries TRBV29-1 and TRBJ2-1, with no clear D. For the CDR3, the DNA is TGCAGCACGGGTGAGGTGGCCTACAATGAGCAGTTCTTC. Encoded protein: CSTGEVAYNEQFF.